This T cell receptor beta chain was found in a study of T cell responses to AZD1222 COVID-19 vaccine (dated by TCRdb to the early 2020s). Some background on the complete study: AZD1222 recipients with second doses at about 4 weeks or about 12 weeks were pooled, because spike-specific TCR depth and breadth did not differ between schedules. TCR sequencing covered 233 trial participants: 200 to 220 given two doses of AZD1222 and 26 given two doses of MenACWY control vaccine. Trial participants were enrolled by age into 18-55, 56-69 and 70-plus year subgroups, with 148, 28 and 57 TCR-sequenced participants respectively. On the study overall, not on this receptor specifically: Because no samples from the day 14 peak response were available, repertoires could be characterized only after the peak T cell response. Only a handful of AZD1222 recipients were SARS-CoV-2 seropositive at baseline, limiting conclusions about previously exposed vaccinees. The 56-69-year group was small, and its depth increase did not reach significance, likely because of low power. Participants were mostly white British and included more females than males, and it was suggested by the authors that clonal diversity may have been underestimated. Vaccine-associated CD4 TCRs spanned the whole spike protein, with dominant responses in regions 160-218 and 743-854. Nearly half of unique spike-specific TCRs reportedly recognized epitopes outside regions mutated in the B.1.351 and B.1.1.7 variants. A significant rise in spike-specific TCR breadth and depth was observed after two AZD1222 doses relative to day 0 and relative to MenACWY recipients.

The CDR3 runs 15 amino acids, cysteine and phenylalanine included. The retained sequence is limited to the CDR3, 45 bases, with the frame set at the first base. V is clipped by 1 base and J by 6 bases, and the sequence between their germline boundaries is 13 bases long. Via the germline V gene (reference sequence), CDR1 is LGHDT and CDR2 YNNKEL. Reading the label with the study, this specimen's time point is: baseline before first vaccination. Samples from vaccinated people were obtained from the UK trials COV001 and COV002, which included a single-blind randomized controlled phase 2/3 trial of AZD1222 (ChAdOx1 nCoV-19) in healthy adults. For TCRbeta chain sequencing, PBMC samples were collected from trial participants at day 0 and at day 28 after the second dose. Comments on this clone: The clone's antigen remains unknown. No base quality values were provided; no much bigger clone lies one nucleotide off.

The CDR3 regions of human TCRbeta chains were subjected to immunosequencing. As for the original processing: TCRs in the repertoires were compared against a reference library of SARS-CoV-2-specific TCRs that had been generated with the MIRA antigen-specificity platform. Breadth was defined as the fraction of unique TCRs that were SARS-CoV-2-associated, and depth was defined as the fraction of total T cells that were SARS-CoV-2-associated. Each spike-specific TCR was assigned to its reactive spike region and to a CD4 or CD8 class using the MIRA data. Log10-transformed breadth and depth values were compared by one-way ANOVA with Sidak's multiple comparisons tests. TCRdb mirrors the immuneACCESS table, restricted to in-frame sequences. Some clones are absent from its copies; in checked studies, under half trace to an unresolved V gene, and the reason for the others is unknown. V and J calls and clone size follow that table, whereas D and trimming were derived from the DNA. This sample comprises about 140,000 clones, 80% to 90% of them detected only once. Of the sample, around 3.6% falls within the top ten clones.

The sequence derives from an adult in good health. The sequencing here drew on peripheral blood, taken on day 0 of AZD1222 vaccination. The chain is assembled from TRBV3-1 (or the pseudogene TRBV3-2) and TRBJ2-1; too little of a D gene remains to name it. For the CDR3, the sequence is CASSQGTSSGNEQFF. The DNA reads TGTGCCAGCAGCCAAGGCACCTCCTCGGGCAATGAGCAGTTCTTC.